A single sample gave rise to the 3 T cell receptor beta chains below, sequenced in a study of CD4 T cells in relation to SARS-CoV-2 and coronaviruses. Unexposed donor CD4+ T cells date from about 2010-2019, before the COVID-19 pandemic. The cells were cultured for 10 days before CD4+ T cells were isolated. Sequenced by immunoSEQ multiplex PCR; TCRdb stores in-frame clones only, minus some. In the table there are 25,000 to 30,000 clones, roughly 72% of which are singletons. Their cognate antigens are unknown. Specimen: CD4+ T cells from PBMCs, cultured in vitro. The source of these receptors is a human donor in good health.

The chain joins TRBV7-3 to TRBJ2-5; no clear D. CDR1 SGHTA and CDR2 FQGTGA come from the germline V gene. The V gene lost 1 base and the J gene lost 3 bases, with 9 bases spanning the gap. CDR3 size: 14 residues. CDR3 region: CASSLRAAEETQYF. The CDR3 DNA follows: TGTGCCAGCAGCTTAAGGGCAGCCGAAGAGACCCAGTACTTC.

The chain has TRBV6-5 and TRBJ1-1; 8 positions match TRBD1. V was clipped by 6 bases and J by 2 bases; unmatched bases: 5. CDR3 length equals 14 residues. The germline gives CDR1 MNHEY, CDR2 SVGAGI. CDR3 nucleotides: TGTGCCAGCAGCTTTGGACAGGGCAACACTGAAGCTTTCTTT. Its translation is CASSFGQGNTEAFF.

The chain has TRBV4-2 and TRBJ2-5; D unclear. CDR3 length equals 13 residues. CDR1 is LGHNA and CDR2 is YNFKEQ in the germline V gene. V was shortened by 0 bases and J by 3 bases, with 5 bases between the two germline ends. This chain's CDR3 is CASSQEKKETQYF. The CDR3, as DNA: TGTGCCAGCAGCCAAGAGAAGAAAGAGACCCAGTACTTC.